The 7 T cell receptor beta chains reported below all come from one sample, sequenced in a study of technical replicates of blood from a handful of donors. Clones were sequenced by immunoSEQ multiplex PCR, and TCRdb holds only the in-frame ones, with some missing. Altogether tens of thousands of clones are present, just over 95% being singletons, with the ten largest covering 0.37%. The sample was T cells isolated from PBMCs. Every receptor here comes from a human donor in good health.

The CDR3 nucleotides read TGTGCCATCAGTGACACCTACGAGCAGTACTTC. Its translation: CAISDTYEQYF. The chain is built from TRBV10-3 and TRBJ2-7; no firm D call. The germline V and J ends were trimmed by 3 bases and 2 bases, with 2 bases remaining between them. The CDR3 consists of 11 residues. From germline, CDR1 is ENHRY and CDR2 SYGVKD.

The chain carries TRBV12-5 and TRBJ1-3; D call uncertain. CDR3 length equals 14 residues. V was clipped by 6 bases and J by 0 bases, with 9 bases between them. The germline gives CDR1 LGHNT, CDR2 FRNRAP. CDR3 protein: CASGLTSSGNTIYF. The CDR3 DNA follows: TGTGCTAGTGGGTTGACATCCTCTGGAAACACCATATATTTT.

This chain links TRBV7-3 with TRBJ2-1, with 7 bases fitting TRBD2. V shed 5 bases and J 8 bases; nucleotides not matched to a gene: 12. The CDR3 length is 15 residues. Germline V lookup: CDR1 SGHTA, CDR2 FQGTGA. The CDR3 DNA follows: TGTGCCAGCAGCGCCACTGGCGGGAGTATCTATGAGCAGTTCTTC. Translated, it gives CASSATGGSIYEQFF.

The chain recombines TRBV27 with TRBJ2-3; tentative D call: TRBD2 (6 bases). The CDR3 totals 15 residues. CDR1 MNHEY and CDR2 SMNVEV come from the germline V gene (reference sequence). V was cut by 8 bases and J by 2 bases, with 17 bases left in between. The CDR3 DNA follows: TGTGCCAGCCAACCTTGGGCGGGGTACACAGATACGCAGTATTTT. As protein: CASQPWAGYTDTQYF.

The chain recombines TRBV10-3 with TRBJ2-7; TRBD2 is a possible D gene (8 bases). The CDR3 contains 15 residues. V lost 11 bases and J lost 0, with 20 bases in between. Germline V gives CDR1 ENHRY, CDR2 SYGVKD. CDR3: CASGGGLESSYEQYF. In DNA, the CDR3 is TGTGCCTCAGGGGGGGGACTAGAGAGCTCCTACGAGCAGTACTTC.

This chain joins TRBV29-1 and TRBJ2-1; 11 bases align to TRBD2. This CDR3 is 13 amino acids long. V shed 4 bases, J shed 6 bases, and the junction held 2 bases outside the gene matches. The germline V gene has CDR1 SQVTM and CDR2 ANQGSEA. Written as DNA, the CDR3 is TGCAGCGTTGGACTAGCGGGGCCCAATGAGCAGTTCTTC. Translated: CSVGLAGPNEQFF.

The V and J genes are TRBV7-9 and TRBJ2-3; the D gene is possibly TRBD2 (6 bases). CDR1 SEHNR and CDR2 FQNEAQ come from the germline V gene (reference sequence). Trimming took off 2 bases at V and 2 bases at J, with 11 bases between the two ends. This CDR3 is built from 15 residues. The CDR3 DNA sequence: TGTGCCAGCAGCTTACCGGGACTCCACACAGATACGCAGTATTTT. Translating it yields CASSLPGLHTDTQYF.